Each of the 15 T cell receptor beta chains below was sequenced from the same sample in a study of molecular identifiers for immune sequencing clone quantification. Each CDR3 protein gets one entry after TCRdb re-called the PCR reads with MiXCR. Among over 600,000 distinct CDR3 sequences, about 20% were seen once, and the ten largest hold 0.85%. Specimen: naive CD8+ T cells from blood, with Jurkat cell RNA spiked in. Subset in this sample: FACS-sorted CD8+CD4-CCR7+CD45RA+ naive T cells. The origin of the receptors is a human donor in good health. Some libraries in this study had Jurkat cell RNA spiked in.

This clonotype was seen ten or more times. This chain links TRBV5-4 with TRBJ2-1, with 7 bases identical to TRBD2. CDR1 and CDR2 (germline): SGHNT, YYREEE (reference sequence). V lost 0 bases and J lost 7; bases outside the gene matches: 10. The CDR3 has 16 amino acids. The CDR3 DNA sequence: TGTGCCAGCAGCTTGGGAGTGGGCGGGAGCTCTAATGAGCAGTTCTTC. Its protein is CASSLGVGGSSNEQFF.

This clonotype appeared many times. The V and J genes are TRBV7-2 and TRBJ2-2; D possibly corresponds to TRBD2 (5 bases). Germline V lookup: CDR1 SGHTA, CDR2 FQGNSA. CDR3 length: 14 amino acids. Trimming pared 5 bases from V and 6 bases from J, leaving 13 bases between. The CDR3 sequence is CASSLSGSAGELFF. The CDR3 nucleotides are TGTGCCAGCAGCCTGTCGGGGTCCGCCGGGGAGCTGTTTTTT.

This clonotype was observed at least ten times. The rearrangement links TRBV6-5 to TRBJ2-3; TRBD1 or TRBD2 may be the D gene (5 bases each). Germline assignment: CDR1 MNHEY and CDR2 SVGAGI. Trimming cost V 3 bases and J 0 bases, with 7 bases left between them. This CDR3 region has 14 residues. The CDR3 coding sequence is TGTGCCAGCAGTTATCGGGACAGCACAGATACGCAGTATTTT. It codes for CASSYRDSTDTQYF.

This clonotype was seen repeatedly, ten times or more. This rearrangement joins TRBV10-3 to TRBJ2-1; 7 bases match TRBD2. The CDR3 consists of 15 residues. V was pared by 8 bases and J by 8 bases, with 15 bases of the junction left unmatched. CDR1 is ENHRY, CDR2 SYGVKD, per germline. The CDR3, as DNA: TGTGCCATCCGTTCTAGCGGAATCCCTAACCATGAGCAGTTCTTC. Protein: CAIRSSGIPNHEQFF.

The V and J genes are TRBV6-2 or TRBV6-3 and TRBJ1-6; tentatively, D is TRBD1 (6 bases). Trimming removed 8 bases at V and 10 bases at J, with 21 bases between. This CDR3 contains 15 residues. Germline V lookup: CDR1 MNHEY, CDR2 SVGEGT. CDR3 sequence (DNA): TGTGCCAGCCGACGTACGTACAGGGAGGAGTCACCCCTCCACTTT. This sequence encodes CASRRTYREESPLHF.

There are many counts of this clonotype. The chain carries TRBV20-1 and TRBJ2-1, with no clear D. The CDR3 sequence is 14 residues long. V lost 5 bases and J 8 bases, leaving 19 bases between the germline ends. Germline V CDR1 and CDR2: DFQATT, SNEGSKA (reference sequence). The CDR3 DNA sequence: TGCAGTGCTGAAAGGGAATTTATGGTCCATGAGCAGTTCTTC. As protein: CSAEREFMVHEQFF.

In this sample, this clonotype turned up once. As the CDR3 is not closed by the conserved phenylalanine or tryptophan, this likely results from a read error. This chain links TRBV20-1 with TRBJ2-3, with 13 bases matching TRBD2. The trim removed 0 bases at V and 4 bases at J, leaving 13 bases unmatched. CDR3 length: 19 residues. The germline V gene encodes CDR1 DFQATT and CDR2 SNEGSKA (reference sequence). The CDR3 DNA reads TGCAGTGCTAGAGATTCACTAGCGGGAGGGCCTGGTCCCTCAGATACGCAGTATTTG. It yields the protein CSARDSLAGGPGPSDTQYL.

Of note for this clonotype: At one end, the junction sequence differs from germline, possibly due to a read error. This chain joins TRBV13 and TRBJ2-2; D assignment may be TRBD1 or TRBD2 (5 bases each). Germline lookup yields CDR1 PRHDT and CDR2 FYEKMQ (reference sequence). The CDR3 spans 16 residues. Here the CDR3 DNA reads TGTGCCAGCAGCATAGGCGGGCAGGGGAACACCGGGGAGCTGTTTTTT. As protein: CASSIGGQGNTGELFF. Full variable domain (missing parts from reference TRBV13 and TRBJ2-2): AAGVIQSPRHLIKEKRETATLKCYPIPRHDTVYWYQQGPGQDPQFLISFYEKMQSDKGSIPDRFSAQQFSDYHSELNMSSLELGDSALYFCASSIGGQGNTGELFFGEGSRLTVL.

The CDR3 loop is CASSVMGLGEETQYF. CDR3 nucleotides: TGTGCCAGCAGCGTAATGGGACTAGGGGAAGAGACCCAGTACTTC. The V and J genes are TRBV9 and TRBJ2-5, with 8 nucleotides matching TRBD2. Germline V gene sequence: CDR1 SGDLS, CDR2 YYNGEE. The V segment lost 1 base and the J segment 3 bases; nucleotides outside the gene matches: 5. The CDR3 has 15 residues.

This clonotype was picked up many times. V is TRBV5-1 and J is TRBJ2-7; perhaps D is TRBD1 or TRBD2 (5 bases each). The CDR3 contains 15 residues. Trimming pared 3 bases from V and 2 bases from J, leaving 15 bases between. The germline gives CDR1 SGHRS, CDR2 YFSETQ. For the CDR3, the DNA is TGCGCCAGCAGCTCTGTTCCCGGGACGGCCTACGAGCAGTACTTC. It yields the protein CASSSVPGTAYEQYF.

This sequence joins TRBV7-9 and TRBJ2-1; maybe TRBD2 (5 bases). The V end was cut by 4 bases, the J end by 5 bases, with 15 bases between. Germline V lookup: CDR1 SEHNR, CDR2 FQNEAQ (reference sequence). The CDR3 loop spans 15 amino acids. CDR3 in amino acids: CASSSDRGLNNEQFF. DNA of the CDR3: TGTGCCAGCAGCTCAGATCGGGGTCTAAACAATGAGCAGTTCTTC.

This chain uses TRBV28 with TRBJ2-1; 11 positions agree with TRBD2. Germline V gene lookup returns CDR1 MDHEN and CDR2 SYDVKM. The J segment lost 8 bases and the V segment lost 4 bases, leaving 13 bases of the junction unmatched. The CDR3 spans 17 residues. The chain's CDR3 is CASSSSPGTSGGDEQFF. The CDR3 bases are TGTGCCAGCAGTTCGAGTCCGGGGACTAGCGGAGGGGATGAGCAGTTCTTC.

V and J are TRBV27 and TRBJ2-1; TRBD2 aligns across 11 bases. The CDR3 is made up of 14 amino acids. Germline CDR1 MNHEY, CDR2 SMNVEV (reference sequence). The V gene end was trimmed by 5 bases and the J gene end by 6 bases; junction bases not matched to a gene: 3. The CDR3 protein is CASSRLAGGNEQFF. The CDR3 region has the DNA TGTGCCAGCAGTCGTCTAGCGGGAGGCAATGAGCAGTTCTTC.

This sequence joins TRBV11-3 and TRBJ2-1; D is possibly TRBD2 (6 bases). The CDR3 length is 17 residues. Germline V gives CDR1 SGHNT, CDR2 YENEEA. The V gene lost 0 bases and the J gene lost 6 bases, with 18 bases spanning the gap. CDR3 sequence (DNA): TGTGCCAGCAGCTTAGATTCACGGGAGCTGCTGTCCAATGAGCAGTTCTTC. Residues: CASSLDSRELLSNEQFF. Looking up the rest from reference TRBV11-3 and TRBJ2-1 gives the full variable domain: EAGVVQSPRYKIIEKKQPVAFWCNPISGHNTLYWYLQNLGQGPELLIRYENEEAVDDSQLPKDRFSAERLKGVDSTLKIQPAELGDSAVYLCASSLDSRELLSNEQFFGPGTRLTVL.

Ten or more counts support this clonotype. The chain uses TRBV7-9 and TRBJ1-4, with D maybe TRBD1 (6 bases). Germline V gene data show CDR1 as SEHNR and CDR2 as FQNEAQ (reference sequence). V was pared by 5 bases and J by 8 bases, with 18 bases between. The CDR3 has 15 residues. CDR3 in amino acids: CASSPTTGLGEKLFF. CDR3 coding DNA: TGTGCCAGCAGCCCGACCACAGGGTTGGGCGAAAAACTGTTTTTT.